The present TCR beta chain was sequenced within a study of blood T cells in healthy people across ages. Germline V gene lookup returns CDR1 SGHTA and CDR2 FQGNSA. The V end lost 4 bases, the J end lost 1 base, and 5 bases lay between the germline ends. This CDR3 has 12 amino acids. This clonotype was detected only a few times. A second PCR, run for about 7 to 11 cycles, used a sample-barcoded 5' primer plus a J-beta primer mix. TCRdb independently ran MiXCR on the 5' RACE reads; one entry per CDR3 protein. The sample holds about 1,500,000 distinct CDR3 sequences, about 40% seen once. The material sequenced was blood. The chain joins TRBV7-2 to TRBJ2-7; D not resolved. This sequence was found in a woman under 30 in good health. Here the CDR3 reads CASSYTSYEQYF. The CDR3 nucleotides read TGTGCCAGCAGCTATACATCCTACGAGCAGTACTTC.